This entry lists 6 T cell receptor beta chains sequenced from one sample in a study of blood T cell repertoires in COVID-19 (dated by TCRdb to the early 2020s). Receptors were amplified or captured by the immunoSEQ multiplex PCR assay. The source is immuneACCESS, and TCRdb retained only in-frame sequences with V and J called. Part of the clones is not carried over; for the studies checked, unresolved V genes explain less than half of this, and the remainder is unexplained. The sample contains about 240,000 clones, roughly 83% of them found a single time. Jointly, the top ten make up 12% of the sample. The specimen sequenced was peripheral blood. These receptors originate from a man older than 75 with acute or convalescent COVID-19.

The CDR3 sequence is CASSLERGLQETQYF. For the CDR3, the DNA is TGTGCCAGCAGCTTAGAAAGGGGACTCCAAGAGACCCAGTACTTC. This chain uses TRBV7-2 with TRBJ2-5, with D maybe TRBD2 (6 bases). V lost 1 base, J lost 1 base, and 10 bases lay in between. In germline, CDR1 is SGHTA, CDR2 FQGNSA. The CDR3 contains 15 residues. Based on the CDR3 plus reference TRBV7-2 and TRBJ2-5, the full variable domain is GAGVSQSPSNKVTEKGKDVELRCDPISGHTALYWYRQSLGQGLEFLIYFQGNSAPDKSGLPSDRFSAERTGGSVSTLTIQRTQQEDSAVYLCASSLERGLQETQYFGPGTRLLVL.

The chain uses TRBV19 and TRBJ1-5; D uncertain. The CDR3 is 14 amino acids. The germline V and J ends were trimmed by 5 bases and 2 bases, with 10 bases remaining between them. Germline V gene data show CDR1 as LNHDA and CDR2 as SQIVND (reference sequence). The CDR3 loop reads CASSQVPGNQPQHF. The CDR3 coding sequence is TGTGCCAGTAGTCAGGTCCCGGGCAATCAGCCCCAGCATTTT.

The chain has TRBV5-6 and TRBJ1-1, with a tentative D call TRBD1 (6 bases). The CDR3 sequence is 13 residues long. The V end lost 2 bases, the J end lost 4 bases, and 9 bases lay between the germline ends. The germline V gene has CDR1 SGHDT and CDR2 YYEEEE. CDR3 bases: TGTGCCAGCAGCTTAAACAGGGCCACTGAAGCTTTCTTT. Residues: CASSLNRATEAFF.

The chain couples TRBV4-3 to TRBJ2-2; D is ambiguous. The germline V and J ends were trimmed by 2 bases and 5 bases, with 9 bases remaining between them. Germline V gene sequence: CDR1 LGHNA, CDR2 YSLEER. The CDR3 is made up of 14 amino acids. This CDR3 reads CASSQLSGTGELFF. The CDR3 DNA reads as TGCGCCAGCAGCCAACTATCCGGGACCGGGGAGCTGTTTTTT.

This clone was observed a handful of times. This chain joins TRBV12-3 or TRBV12-4 and TRBJ1-5; D might be TRBD1 (6 bases). CDR3 length: 13 amino acids. The V end lost 5 bases, the J end lost 7 bases, and 12 bases lay between the germline ends. CDR3 amino acids: CASSKDRKQPQHF. The CDR3 DNA reads TGTGCCAGCAGTAAAGACAGGAAACAGCCCCAGCATTTT.

J is TRBJ1-1 and V is TRBV6-1; no clear D gene. This CDR3 spans 11 amino acids. The V gene's germline CDR1 is MNHNS and CDR2 SASEGT. Deletions cut 3 bases from V and 10 bases from J, with 9 bases between. The CDR3 sequence is CASSDVRTAFF. The CDR3 bases are TGTGCCAGCAGTGACGTGAGAACAGCTTTCTTT.